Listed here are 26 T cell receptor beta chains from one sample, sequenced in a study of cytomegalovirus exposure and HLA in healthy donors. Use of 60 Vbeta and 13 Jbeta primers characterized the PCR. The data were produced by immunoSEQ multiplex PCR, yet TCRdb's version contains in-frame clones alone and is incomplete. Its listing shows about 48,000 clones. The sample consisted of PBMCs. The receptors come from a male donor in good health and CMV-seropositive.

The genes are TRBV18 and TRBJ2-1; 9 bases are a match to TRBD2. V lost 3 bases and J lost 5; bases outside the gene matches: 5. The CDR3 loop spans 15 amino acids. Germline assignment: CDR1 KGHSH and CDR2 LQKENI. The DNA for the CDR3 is TGTGCCAGCTCACCTGTAGCGGGGGAAAACAATGAGCAGTTCTTC. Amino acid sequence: CASSPVAGENNEQFF.

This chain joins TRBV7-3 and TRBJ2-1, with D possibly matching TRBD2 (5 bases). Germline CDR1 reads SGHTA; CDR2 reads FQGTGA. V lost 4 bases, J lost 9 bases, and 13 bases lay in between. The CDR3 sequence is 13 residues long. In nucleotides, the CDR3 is TGTGCCAGCAGCTCAGATAGGGCGGGTGAGCAGTTCTTC. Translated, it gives CASSSDRAGEQFF. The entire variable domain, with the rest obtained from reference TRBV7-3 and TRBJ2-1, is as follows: GAGVSQTPSNKVTEKGKYVELRCDPISGHTALYWYRQSLGQGPEFLIYFQGTGAADDSGLPNDRFFAVRPEGSVSTLKIQRTERGDSAVYLCASSSDRAGEQFFGPGTRLTVL.

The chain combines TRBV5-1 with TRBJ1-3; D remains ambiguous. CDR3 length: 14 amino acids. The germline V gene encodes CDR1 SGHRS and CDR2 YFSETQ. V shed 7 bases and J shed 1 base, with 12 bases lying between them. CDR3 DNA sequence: TGCGCCAGCGGGCCAGACGAATCTGGAAACACCATATATTTT. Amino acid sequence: CASGPDESGNTIYF.

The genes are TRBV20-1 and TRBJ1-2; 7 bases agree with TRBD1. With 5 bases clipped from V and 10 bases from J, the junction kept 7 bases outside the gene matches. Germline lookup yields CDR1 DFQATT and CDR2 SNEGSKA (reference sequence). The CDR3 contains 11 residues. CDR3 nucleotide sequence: TGCAGTGCTGGACAGGAAGCTCCCTACACCTTC. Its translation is CSAGQEAPYTF.

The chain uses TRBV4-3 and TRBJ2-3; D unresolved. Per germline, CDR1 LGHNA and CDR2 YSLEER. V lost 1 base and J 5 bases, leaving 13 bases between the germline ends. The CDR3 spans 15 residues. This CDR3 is CASSQAWAIGDTQYF. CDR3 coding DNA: TGCGCCAGCAGCCAAGCTTGGGCCATTGGAGATACGCAGTATTTT.

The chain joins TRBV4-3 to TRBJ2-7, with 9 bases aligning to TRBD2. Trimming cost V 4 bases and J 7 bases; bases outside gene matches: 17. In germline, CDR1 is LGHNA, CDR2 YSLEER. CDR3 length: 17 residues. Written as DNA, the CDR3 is TGCGCCAGCAGCCTCCACTGGGGTAGCGGGGGTCGGGAGGAGCAGTACTTC. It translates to CASSLHWGSGGREEQYF.

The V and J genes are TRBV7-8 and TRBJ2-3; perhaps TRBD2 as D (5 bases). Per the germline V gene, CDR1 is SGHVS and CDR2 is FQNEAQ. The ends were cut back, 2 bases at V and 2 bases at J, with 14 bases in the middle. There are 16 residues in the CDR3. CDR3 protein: CASSLSGGYPTDTQYF. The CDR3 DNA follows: TGTGCCAGCAGCTTAAGCGGCGGGTATCCCACAGATACGCAGTATTTT.

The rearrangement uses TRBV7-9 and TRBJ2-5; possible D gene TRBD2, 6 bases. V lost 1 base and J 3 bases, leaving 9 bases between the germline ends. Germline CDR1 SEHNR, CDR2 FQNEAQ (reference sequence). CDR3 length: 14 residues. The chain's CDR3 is CASSLGRGKETQYF. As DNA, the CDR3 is TGTGCCAGCAGCTTAGGACGGGGGAAAGAGACCCAGTACTTC.

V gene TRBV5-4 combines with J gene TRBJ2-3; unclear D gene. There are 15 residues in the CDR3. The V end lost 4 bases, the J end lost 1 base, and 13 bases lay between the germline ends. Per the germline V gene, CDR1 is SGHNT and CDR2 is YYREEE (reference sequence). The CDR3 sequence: CASSTLGTGTDTQYF. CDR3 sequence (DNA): TGTGCCAGCAGCACCCTAGGAACGGGCACAGATACGCAGTATTTT.

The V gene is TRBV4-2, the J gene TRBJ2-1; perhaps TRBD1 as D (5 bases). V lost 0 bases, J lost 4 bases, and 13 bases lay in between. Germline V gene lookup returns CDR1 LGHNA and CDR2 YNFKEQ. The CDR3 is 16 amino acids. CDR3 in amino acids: CASSQEAGNVYNEQFF. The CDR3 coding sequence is TGTGCCAGCAGCCAAGAGGCAGGGAATGTTTACAATGAGCAGTTCTTC.

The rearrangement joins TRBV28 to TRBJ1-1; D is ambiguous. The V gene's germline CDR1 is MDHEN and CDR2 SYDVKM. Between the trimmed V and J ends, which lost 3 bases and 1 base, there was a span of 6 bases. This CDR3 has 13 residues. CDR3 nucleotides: TGTGCCAGCAGTTTTACTGCGAACACTGAAGCTTTCTTT. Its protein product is CASSFTANTEAFF.

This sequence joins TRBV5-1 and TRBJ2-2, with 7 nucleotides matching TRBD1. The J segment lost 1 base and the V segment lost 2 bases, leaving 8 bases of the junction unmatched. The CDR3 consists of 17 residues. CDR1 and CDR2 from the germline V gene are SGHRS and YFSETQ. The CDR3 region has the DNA TGCGCCAGCAGCTTTGCCTCCGGGACAGTGAACACCGGGGAGCTGTTTTTT. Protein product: CASSFASGTVNTGELFF.

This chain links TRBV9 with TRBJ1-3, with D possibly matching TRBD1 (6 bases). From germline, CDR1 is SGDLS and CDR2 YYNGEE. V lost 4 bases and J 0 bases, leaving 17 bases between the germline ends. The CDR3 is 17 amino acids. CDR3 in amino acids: CASSPRTDIISGNTIYF. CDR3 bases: TGTGCCAGCAGCCCTAGGACAGACATCATCTCTGGAAACACCATATATTTT.

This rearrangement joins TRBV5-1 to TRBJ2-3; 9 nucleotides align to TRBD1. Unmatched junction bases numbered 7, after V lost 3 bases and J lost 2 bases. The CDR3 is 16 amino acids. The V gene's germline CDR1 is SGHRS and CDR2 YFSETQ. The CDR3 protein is CASSWPDRGNTDTQYF. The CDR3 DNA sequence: TGCGCCAGCAGCTGGCCGGACAGGGGAAACACAGATACGCAGTATTTT.

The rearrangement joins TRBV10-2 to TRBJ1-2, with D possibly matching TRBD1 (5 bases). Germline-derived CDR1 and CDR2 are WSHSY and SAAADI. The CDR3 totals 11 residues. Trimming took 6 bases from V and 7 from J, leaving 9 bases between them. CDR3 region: CASSRDFGYTF. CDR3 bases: TGCGCCAGCAGCAGGGATTTTGGCTACACCTTC.

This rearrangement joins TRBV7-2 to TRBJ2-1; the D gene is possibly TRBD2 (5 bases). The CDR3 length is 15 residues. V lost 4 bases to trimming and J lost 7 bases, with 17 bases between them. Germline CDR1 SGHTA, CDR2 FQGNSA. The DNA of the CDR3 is TGTGCCAGCAGCTCGGGGTATTACGGGGTGAATGAGCAGTTCTTC. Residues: CASSSGYYGVNEQFF.

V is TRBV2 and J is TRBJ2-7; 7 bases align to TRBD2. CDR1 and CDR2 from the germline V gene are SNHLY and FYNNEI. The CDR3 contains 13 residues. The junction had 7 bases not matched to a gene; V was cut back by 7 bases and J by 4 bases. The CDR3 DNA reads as TGTGCCAGCAAAGGGGACTACACGTACGAGCAGTACTTC. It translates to CASKGDYTYEQYF.

Here the CDR3 reads CASNTEYYGYTF. CDR3 DNA sequence: TGTGCCAGCAATACAGAGTACTATGGCTACACCTTC. The chain links TRBV6-1 to TRBJ1-2, with unresolved D. CDR1 and CDR2 (germline): MNHNS, SASEGT. The V end was cut by 7 bases, the J end by 3 bases, with 9 bases between. The CDR3 is 12 residues long.

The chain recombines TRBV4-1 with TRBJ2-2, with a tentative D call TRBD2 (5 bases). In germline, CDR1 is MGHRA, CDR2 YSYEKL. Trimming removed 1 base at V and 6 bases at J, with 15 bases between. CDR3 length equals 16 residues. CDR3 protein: CASSQAGSDPPGELFF. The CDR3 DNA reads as TGCGCCAGCAGCCAAGCGGGGAGTGATCCACCCGGGGAGCTGTTTTTT.

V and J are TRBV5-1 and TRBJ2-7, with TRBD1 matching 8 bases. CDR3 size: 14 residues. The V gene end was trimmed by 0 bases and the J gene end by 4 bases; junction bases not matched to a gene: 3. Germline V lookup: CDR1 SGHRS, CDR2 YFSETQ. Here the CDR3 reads CASSLAGTGYEQYF. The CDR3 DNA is TGCGCCAGCAGCTTGGCCGGGACAGGATACGAGCAGTACTTC.

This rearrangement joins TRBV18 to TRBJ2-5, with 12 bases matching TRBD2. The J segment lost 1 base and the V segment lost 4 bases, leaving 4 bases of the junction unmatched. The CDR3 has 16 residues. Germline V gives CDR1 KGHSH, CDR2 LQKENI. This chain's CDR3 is CASSLGLAGTQETQYF. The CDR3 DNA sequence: TGTGCCAGCTCACTCGGACTAGCGGGGACCCAAGAGACCCAGTACTTC.

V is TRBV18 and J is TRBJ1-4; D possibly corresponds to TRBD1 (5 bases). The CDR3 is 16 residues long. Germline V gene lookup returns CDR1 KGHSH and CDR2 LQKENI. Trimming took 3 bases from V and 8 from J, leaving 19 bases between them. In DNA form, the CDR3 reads TGTGCCAGCTCACCCTCTCAAAATTTCCGGGGGGAAAAACTGTTTTTT. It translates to CASSPSQNFRGEKLFF.

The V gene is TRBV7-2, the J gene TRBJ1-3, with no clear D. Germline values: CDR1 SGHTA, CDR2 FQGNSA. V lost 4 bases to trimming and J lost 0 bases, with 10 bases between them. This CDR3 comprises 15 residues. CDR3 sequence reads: CASSYGSSSGNTIYF. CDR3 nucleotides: TGTGCCAGCAGCTACGGATCTAGCTCTGGAAACACCATATATTTT. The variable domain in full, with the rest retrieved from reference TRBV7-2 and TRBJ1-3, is GAGVSQSPSNKVTEKGKDVELRCDPISGHTALYWYRQSLGQGLEFLIYFQGNSAPDKSGLPSDRFSAERTGGSVSTLTIQRTQQEDSAVYLCASSYGSSSGNTIYFGEGSWLTVV.

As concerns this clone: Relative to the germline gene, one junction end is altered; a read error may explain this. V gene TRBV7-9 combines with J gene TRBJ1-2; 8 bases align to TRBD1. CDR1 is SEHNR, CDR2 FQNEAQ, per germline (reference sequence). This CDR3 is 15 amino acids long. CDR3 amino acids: CASSLAGGANYGYTF. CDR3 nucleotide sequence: TGTGCCAGCAGCCTAGCAGGGGGCGCGAACTATGGCTACACCTTC.

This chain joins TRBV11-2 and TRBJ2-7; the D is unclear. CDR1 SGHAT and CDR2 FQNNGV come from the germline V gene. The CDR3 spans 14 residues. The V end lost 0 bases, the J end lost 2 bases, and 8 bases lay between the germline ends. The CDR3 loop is CASSLDRYPYEQYF. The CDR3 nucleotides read TGTGCCAGCAGCTTAGATCGCTACCCCTACGAGCAGTACTTC. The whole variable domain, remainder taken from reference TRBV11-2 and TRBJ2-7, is EAGVAQSPRYKIIEKRQSVAFWCNPISGHATLYWYQQILGQGPKLLIQFQNNGVVDDSQLPKDRFSAERLKGVDSTLKIQPAKLEDSAVYLCASSLDRYPYEQYFGPGTRLTVT.

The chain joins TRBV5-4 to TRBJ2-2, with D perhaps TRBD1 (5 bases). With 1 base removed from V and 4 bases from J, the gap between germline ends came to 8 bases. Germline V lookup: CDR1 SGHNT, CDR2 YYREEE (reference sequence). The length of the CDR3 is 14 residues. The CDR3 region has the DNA TGTGCCAGCAGCTTGAGGGGTAGCACCGGGGAGCTGTTTTTT. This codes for CASSLRGSTGELFF.